This TCR beta chain was found in a study of CD8 T cells in ankylosing spondylitis. General study findings and limits: A motif of eight highly homologous TCR beta variants was seen as apparently characteristic of ankylosing spondylitis blood.

One entry per CDR3 protein, called by TCRdb with MiXCR from the 5' RACE reads. Of 450,000 to 550,000 distinct CDR3 sequences listed, roughly 5.2% were seen once; the top ten hold roughly 3.2%. The CDR3 sequence is 16 residues long. With 7 bases clipped from V and 3 bases from J, the junction kept 12 bases outside the gene matches. Germline lookup yields CDR1 MNHNS and CDR2 SASEGT. Comments on this clonotype: The antigen remains undetermined.

Sample: blood, either unsorted or a sorted T cell fraction (not recorded which). The TCR originated in a male donor with ankylosing spondylitis. V gene TRBV6-1 combines with J gene TRBJ2-3; 8 nucleotides agree with TRBD1. In DNA, the CDR3 is TGTGCCAGCACCACCGGACAGGGAAGGAGGACAGATACGCAGTATTTT. The encoded protein is CASTTGQGRRTDTQYF.